The subject of this entry is one T cell receptor (beta chain). This clonotype has a handful of counts. Its antigen target is currently unknown. Base qualities are not provided; no much larger clone lies one nucleotide away. This sample was taken from a study of vaccination and CD4 T cells after COVID-19 (dated by TCRdb to about 2022). About the investigation overall: Every convalescent patient had a positive nasal swab PCR test for SARS-CoV-2, with mild disease in several patients and severe disease in one. The convalescent cohort included six males and four females, with two Hispanic individuals, seven Caucasians, two Asians and one multiracial person. Each participant got two doses of either the Pfizer-BioNTech BNT162b2 vaccine (n=8) or the Moderna mRNA-1273 vaccine (n=2). Post-COVID blood samples from convalescent patients were collected a median of roughly 100 days after diagnosis, with a range of 35 to 161 days. The time from the second vaccine dose to post-vaccine blood sampling had a median of 72 days and ranged from about 12 to 250 days. For stimulating the cultures, overlapping spike peptide pools were used, derived from SARS-CoV-2 as well as from the common cold coronaviruses HCoV-NL63, HCoV-OC43 and HCoV-229E. Control cultures used a CEFX viral epitope pool as positive control, an HIV-1 Nef peptide pool as negative control, or no peptide. The spike-specific CD4+ TCR repertoire was compared before and after mRNA vaccination in approximately 9 COVID-19 convalescent patients and a handful of infection-naive healthy vaccine recipients. Broader findings and caveats from the paper: The median count of SARS-CoV-2-reactive clonotypes went up from some 23 after infection to approximately 40 after vaccination, although the change was not significant. The study included relatively few convalescent patients and did not analyze early timepoints after natural infection. In convalescent patients, a median about 86% of post-vaccine SARS-CoV-2-reactive clones were detected only after vaccination, suggesting vaccine-specific priming. Of the vaccine-specific clones in convalescent patients, 304 of 307, or nearly all, reacted only to SARS-CoV-2 spike and did not cross-react with common cold coronaviruses.

Reading the label with the study, this specimen's treatment or condition is: roughly 11-day PBMC culture with coronavirus spike peptide pools or control peptides (ViraFEST assay). The study used the ViraFEST assay, which expanded antigen-specific T cells with peptide pools and then identified expanded clonotypes by TCR sequencing. Positive SARS-CoV-2 PCR tests in the convalescent patients dated from March to December 2020, before Alpha, Beta and Delta variants emerged in the United States. Each well held 2 million to 2.5 million PBMCs cultured with roughly 10 ug/ml peptide pools in IMDM containing roughly 5% human AB serum and about 10 IU/ml IL-2. Half of the culture medium was replaced with fresh IL-2-containing medium on days 3 and 7. After 10 days of culture, CD4+ T cells were isolated by negative selection with the EasySep CD4+ T cell isolation kit. Ficoll-Paque Plus gradient centrifugation was used to isolate PBMCs from whole blood, and the isolated PBMCs were then either used fresh or cryopreserved at -140C. Each culture condition was generally run in triplicate wells.

Libraries were constructed by PCR. TCR sequencing of DNA from cultured CD4+ T cells used the Oncomine TCR Beta short-read assay at the Johns Hopkins FTIC core. The QIAamp micro DNA kit was used to extract genomic DNA from the cultured CD4+ T cells. The Oncomine TCR Beta libraries from cultured CD4+ T cells were pooled using unique dual indexes and then sequenced on an Illumina iSeq 100. From the authors' description of their analysis: Non-productive sequences were filtered out, and CDR3s that did not start with C, did not end with F or W, or were shorter than 7 amino acids were discarded. Antigen-specific clonotypes were identified with the MANAFEST web application by comparing peptide-stimulated wells with reference and other culture wells. To be called positive, a clone needed an FDR below 0.05, an odds ratio above 5, and a productive frequency above 0.1% in at least two of three replicate wells. A clonotype was classed as cross-reactive if the clonotype showed significant expansion both in SARS-CoV-2 spike wells and in at least one common cold coronavirus spike condition. CDR3 homology was assessed with Levenshtein distances (stringdist) and unrooted phylogenetic trees (ape) in R version 3.6.1. Clones were called with MiXCR by TCRdb after fastp trimmed the public reads at Q25, and only in-frame beta chains were retained. Rows are combined by CDR3 protein, so each entry shows the most common genes and DNA. The V and J calls shown here were made by TCRdb, not taken from the authors' results. The sample table records about 15,000 distinct CDR3 sequences; roughly half of these occur just once. Roughly a quarter of the sample is held by the ten biggest clonotypes.

Per the germline V gene, SGHTA is the CDR1 and FQGNSA is the CDR2. V lost 8 bases and J lost 2 bases, and the count of bases not matched to a germline gene is 8. The CDR3 runs 15 amino acids, cysteine and phenylalanine included. Only CDR3 DNA remains: 45 bases, in frame from the first base. This clonotype was obtained from a human donor with COVID-19. The sample consisted of cultured CD4+ T cells from blood, taken after SARS-CoV-2 vaccination. Recombination connected TRBV7-2 to TRBJ2-5; 10 nucleotides in the junction match TRBD2. The CDR3 amino acid sequence is: CASPLGAGGQETQYF. The DNA sequence is as follows: TGTGCCAGCCCTCTAGGAGCGGGGGGGCAAGAGACCCAGTACTTC.